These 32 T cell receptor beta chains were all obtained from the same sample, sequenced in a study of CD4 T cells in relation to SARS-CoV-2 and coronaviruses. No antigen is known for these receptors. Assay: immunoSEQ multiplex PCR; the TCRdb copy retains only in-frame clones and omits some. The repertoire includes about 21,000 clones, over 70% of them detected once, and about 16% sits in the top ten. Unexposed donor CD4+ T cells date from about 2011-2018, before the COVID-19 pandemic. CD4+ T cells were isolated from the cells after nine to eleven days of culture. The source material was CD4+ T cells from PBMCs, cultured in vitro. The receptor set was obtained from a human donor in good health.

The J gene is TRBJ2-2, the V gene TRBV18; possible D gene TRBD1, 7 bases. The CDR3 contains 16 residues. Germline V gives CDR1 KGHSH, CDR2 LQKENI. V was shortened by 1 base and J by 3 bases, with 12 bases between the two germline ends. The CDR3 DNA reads TGTGCCAGCTCACCACGGCAGGGGGAGGACACCGGGGAGCTGTTTTTT. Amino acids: CASSPRQGEDTGELFF.

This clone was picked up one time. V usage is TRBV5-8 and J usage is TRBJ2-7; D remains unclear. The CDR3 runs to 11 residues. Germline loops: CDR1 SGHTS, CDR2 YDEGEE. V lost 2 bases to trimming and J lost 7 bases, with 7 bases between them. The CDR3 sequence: CASSFEREQYF. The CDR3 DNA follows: TGTGCCAGCAGCTTTGAAAGGGAGCAGTACTTC.

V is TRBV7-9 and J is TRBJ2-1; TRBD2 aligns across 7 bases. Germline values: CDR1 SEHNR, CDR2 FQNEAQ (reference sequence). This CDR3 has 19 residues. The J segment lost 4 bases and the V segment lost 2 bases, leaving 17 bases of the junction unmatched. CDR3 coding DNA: TGTGCCAGCAGCTTACAGGGCGCGACAGCGGGGAGAGGTTACAATGAGCAGTTCTTC. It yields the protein CASSLQGATAGRGYNEQFF. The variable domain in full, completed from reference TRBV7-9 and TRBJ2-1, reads DTGVSQNPRHKITKRGQNVTFRCDPISEHNRLYWYRQTLGQGPEFLTYFQNEAQLEKSRLLSDRFSAERPKGSFSTLEIQRTEQGDSAMYLCASSLQGATAGRGYNEQFFGPGTRLTVL.

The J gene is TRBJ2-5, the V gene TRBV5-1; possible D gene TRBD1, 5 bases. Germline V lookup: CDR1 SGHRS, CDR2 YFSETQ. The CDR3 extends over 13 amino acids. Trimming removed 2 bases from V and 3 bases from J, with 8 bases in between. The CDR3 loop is CASSLDSKETQYF. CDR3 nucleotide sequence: TGCGCCAGCAGCTTAGACAGTAAAGAGACCCAGTACTTC.

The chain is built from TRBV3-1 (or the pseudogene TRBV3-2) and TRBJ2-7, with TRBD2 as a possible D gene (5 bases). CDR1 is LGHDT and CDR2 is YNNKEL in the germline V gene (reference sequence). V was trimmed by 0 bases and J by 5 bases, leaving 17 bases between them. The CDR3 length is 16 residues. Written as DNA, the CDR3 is TGTGCCAGCAGCCAAGAAGGAGTTCGGCTTAGCGACGAGCAGTACTTC. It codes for CASSQEGVRLSDEQYF.

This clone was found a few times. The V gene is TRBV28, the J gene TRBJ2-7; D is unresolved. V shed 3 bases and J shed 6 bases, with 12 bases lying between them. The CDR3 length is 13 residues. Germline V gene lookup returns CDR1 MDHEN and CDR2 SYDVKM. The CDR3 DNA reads TGTGCCAGCAGTTTCCGTCAGTTCCCCGAGCAGTACTTC. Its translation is CASSFRQFPEQYF.

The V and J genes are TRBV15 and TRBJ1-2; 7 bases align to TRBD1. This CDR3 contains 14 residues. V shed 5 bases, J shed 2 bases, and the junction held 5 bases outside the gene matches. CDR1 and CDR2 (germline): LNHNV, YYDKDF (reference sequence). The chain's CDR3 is CATSLRTGNYGYTF. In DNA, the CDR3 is TGTGCCACCAGCCTGAGGACAGGAAACTATGGCTACACCTTC.

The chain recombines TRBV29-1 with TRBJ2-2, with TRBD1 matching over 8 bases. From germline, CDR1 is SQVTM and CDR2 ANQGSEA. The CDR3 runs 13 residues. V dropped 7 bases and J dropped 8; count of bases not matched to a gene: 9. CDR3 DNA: TGCAGCGCAACCGGACAGGGCTTGGGGGAGCTGTTTTTT. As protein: CSATGQGLGELFF.

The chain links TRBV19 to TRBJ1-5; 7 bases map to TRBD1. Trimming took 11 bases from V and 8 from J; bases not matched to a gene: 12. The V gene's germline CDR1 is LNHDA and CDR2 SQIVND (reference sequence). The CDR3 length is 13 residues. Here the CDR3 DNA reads TGTGCCGGGGGACAGTCCCTTAACGAGCCCCAGCATTTT. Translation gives CAGGQSLNEPQHF. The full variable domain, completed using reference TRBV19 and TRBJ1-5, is DGGITQSPKYLFRKEGQNVTLSCEQNLNHDAMYWYRQDPGQGLRLIYYSQIVNDFQKGDIAEGYSVSREKKESFPLTVTSAQKNPTAFYLCAGGQSLNEPQHFGDGTRLSIL.

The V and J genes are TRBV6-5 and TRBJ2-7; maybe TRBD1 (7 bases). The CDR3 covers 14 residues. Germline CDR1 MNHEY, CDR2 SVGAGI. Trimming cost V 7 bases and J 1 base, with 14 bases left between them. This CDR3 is CASTRGTDSYEQYF. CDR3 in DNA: TGTGCCAGCACCCGCGGGACAGATTCCTACGAGCAGTACTTC.

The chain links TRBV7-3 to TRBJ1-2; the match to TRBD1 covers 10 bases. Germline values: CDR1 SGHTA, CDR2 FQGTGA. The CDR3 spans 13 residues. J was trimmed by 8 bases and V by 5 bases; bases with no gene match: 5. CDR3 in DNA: TGTGCCAGCAGCCCCGGACAGGGGGAGGGCTACACCTTC. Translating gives CASSPGQGEGYTF.

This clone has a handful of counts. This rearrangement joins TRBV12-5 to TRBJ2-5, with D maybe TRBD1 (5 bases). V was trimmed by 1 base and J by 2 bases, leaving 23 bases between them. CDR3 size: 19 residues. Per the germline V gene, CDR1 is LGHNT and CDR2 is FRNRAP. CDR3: CASGLATALILTVQETQYF. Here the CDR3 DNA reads TGTGCTAGTGGTTTGGCAACCGCTCTTATCCTGACAGTACAAGAGACCCAGTACTTC.

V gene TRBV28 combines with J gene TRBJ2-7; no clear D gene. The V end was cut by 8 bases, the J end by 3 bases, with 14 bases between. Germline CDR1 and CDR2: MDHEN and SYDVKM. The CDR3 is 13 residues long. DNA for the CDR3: TGTGCCAGCGGTCCTACAGTATACTACGAGCAGTACTTC. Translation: CASGPTVYYEQYF.

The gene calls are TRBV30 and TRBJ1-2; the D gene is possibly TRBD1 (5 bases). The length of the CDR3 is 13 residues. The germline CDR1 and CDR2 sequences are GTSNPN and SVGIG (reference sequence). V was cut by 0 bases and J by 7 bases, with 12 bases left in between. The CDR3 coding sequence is TGTGCCTGGAGTGTACAGACCGGGGGTGGCTACACCTTC. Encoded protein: CAWSVQTGGGYTF.

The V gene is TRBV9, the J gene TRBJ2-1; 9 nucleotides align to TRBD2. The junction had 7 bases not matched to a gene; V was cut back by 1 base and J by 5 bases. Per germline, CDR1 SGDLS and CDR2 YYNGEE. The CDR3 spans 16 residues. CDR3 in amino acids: CASSVTGTSSNNEQFF. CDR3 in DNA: TGTGCCAGCAGCGTAACAGGGACTAGCAGCAACAATGAGCAGTTCTTC.

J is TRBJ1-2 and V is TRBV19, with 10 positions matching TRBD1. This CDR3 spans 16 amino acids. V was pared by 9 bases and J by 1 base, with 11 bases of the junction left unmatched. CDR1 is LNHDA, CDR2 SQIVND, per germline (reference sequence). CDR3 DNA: TGTGCCAGCACCCCGGGGGGGACAGGGGATAACTATGGCTACACCTTC. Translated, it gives CASTPGGTGDNYGYTF. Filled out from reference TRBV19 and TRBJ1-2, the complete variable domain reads DGGITQSPKYLFRKEGQNVTLSCEQNLNHDAMYWYRQDPGQGLRLIYYSQIVNDFQKGDIAEGYSVSREKKESFPLTVTSAQKNPTAFYLCASTPGGTGDNYGYTFGSGTRLTVV.

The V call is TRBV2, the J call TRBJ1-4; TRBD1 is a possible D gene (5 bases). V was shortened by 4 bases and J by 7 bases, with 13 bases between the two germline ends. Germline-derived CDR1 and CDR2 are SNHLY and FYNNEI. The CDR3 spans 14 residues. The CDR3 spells CASSVGGKGEKLFF. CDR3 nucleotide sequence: TGTGCCAGCAGTGTCGGGGGGAAGGGTGAAAAACTGTTTTTT.

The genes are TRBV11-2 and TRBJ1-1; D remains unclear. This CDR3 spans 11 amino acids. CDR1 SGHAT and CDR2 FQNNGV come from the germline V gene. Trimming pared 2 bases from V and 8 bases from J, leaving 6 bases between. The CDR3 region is CASSLRSEAFF. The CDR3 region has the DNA TGTGCCAGCAGCTTAAGGTCAGAAGCTTTCTTT.

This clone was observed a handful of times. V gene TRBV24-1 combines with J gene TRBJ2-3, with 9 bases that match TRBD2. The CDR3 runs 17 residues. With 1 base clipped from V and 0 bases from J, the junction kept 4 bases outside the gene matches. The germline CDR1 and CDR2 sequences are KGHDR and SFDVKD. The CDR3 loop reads CATSDLGLAGSTDTQYF. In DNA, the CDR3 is TGTGCCACCAGTGATTTAGGGCTAGCGGGAAGCACAGATACGCAGTATTTT.

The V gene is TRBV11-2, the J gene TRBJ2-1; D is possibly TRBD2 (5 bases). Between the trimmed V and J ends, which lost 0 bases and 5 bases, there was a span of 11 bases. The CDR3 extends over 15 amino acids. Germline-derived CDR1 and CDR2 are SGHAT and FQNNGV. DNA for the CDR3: TGTGCCAGCAGCTTAGAATCGGGGTTCCACAATGAGCAGTTCTTC. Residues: CASSLESGFHNEQFF.

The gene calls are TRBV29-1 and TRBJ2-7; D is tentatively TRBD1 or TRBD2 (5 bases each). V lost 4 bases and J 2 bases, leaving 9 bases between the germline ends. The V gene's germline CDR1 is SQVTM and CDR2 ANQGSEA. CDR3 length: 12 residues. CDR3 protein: CSVGDGTYEQYF. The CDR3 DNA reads TGCAGCGTTGGGGACGGAACCTACGAGCAGTACTTC.

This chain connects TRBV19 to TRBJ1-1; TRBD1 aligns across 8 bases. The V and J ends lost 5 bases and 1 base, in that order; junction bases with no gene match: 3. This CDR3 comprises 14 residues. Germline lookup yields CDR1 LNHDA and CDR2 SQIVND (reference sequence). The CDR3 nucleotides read TGTGCCAGTAGTCCGGGACAGGCGAACACTGAAGCTTTCTTT. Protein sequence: CASSPGQANTEAFF.

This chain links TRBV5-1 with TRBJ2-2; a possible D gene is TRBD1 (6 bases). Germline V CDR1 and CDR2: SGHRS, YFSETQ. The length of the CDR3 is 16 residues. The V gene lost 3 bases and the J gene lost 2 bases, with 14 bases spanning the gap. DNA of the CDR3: TGCGCCAGCAGCTCCCAGGACAGACTAAACACCGGGGAGCTGTTTTTT. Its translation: CASSSQDRLNTGELFF. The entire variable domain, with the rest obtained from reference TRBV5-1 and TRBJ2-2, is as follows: KAGVTQTPRYLIKTRGQQVTLSCSPISGHRSVSWYQQTPGQGLQFLFEYFSETQRNKGNFPGRFSGRQFSNSRSEMNVSTLELGDSALYLCASSSQDRLNTGELFFGEGSRLTVL.

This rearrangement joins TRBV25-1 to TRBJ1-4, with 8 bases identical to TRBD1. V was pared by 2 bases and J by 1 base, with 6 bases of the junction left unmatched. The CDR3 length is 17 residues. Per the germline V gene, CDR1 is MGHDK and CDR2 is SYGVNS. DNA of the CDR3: TGTGCCAGCAGTGAACGGGACAGGCTTAGAACTAATGAAAAACTGTTTTTT. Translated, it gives CASSERDRLRTNEKLFF.

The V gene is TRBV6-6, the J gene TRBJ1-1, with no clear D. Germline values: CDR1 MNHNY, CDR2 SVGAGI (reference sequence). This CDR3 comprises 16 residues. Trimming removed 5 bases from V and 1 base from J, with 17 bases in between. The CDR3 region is CASSISGLPRNTEAFF. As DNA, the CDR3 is TGTGCCAGCAGTATATCAGGATTACCCAGGAACACTGAAGCTTTCTTT.

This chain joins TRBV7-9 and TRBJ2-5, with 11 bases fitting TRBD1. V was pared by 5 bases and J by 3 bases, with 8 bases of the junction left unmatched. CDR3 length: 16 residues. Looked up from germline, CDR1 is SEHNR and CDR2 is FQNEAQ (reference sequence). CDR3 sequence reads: CASSRGQGAGKETQYF. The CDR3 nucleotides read TGTGCCAGCAGCCGCGGACAGGGGGCAGGAAAAGAGACCCAGTACTTC.

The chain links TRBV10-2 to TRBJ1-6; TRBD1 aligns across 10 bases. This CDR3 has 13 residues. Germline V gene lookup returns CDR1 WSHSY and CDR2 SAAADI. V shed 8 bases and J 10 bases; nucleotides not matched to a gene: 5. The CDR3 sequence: CASQRTGGSPLHF. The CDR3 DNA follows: TGCGCCAGCCAAAGGACAGGGGGGTCACCCCTCCACTTT.

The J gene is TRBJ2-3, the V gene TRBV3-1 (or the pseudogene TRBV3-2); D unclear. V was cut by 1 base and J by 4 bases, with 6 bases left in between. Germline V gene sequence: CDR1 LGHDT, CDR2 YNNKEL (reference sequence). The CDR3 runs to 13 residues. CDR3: CASSQASPDTQYF. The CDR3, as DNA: TGTGCCAGCAGCCAAGCGTCACCAGATACGCAGTATTTT.

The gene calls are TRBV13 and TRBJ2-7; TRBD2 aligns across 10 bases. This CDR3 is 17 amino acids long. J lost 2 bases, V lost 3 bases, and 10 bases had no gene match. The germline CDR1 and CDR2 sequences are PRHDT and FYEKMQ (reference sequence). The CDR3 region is CASSFRLAGAVTYEQYF. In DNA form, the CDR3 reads TGTGCCAGCAGCTTTAGGCTAGCGGGAGCAGTGACCTACGAGCAGTACTTC.

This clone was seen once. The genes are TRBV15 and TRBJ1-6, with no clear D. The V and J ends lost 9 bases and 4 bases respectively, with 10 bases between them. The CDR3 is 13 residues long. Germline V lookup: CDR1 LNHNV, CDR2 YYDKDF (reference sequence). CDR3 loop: CATKKDYNSPLHF. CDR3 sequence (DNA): TGTGCCACGAAAAAAGATTATAATTCACCCCTCCACTTT.

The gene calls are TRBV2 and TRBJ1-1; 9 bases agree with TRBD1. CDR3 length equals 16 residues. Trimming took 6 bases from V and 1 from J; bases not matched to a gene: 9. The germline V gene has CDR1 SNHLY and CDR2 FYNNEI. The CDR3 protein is CASRNPRDRANTEAFF. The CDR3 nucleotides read TGTGCCAGCAGGAATCCCCGGGACAGGGCGAACACTGAAGCTTTCTTT.

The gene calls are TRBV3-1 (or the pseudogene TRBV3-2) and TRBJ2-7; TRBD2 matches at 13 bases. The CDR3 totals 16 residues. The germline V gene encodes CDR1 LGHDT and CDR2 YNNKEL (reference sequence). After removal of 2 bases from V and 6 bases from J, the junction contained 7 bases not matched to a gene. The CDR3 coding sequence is TGTGCCAGCAGCCAAAACGGACTAGCGGGAGAGGGCGAGCAGTACTTC. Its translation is CASSQNGLAGEGEQYF.